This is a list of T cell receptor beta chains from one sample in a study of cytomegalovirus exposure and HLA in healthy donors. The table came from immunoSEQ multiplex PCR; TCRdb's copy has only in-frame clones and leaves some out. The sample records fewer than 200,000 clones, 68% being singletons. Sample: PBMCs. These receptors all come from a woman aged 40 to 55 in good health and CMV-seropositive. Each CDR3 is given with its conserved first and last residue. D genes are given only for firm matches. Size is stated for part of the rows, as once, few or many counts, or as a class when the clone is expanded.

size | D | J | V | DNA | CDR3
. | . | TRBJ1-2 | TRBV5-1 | TGCGCCAGCAGCTTGGGAGGAGGTTTCCATGGCTACACCTTC | CASSLGGGFHGYTF
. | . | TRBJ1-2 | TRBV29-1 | TGCAGCGTGCTACTGGAGGGCACGGGCTACACCTTC | CSVLLEGTGYTF
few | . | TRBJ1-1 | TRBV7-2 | TGTGCCAGCAGCTTAGGGGGGGGGAACACTGAAGCTTTCTTT | CASSLGGGNTEAFF
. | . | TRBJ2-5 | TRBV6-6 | TGTGCCAGCAGATACTCCGGGCCAACGGAGGGGACCCAGTACTTC | CASRYSGPTEGTQYF
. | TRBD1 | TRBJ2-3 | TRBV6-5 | TGTGCCAGCAGTTACAGGGGGCGTGGGGATACGCAGTATTTT | CASSYRGRGDTQYF
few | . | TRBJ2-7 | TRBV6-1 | TGTGCCAGCAGTGTGAGAGCGGCCCTATCCTCCTACGAGCAGTACTTC | CASSVRAALSSYEQYF
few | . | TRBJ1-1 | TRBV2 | TGTGCCAGCGTTGTCCGGAACACTGAAGCTTTCTTT | CASVVRNTEAFF
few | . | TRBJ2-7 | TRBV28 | TGTGCCAGCAGTTTATCTCGTCCAGGGAACTACGAGCAGTACTTC | CASSLSRPGNYEQYF
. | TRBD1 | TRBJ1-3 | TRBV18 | TGTGCCAGCTCACCCCCGGGACAGATGATCTCTGGAAACACCATATATTTT | CASSPPGQMISGNTIYF
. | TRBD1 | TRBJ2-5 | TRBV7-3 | TGTGCCAGCAGCTCCGACAGGGATGAGACCCAGTACTTC | CASSSDRDETQYF
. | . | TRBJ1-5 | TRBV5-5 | TGTGCCAGCAGCTTTCGACAGAACAATCAGCCCCAGCATTTT | CASSFRQNNQPQHF
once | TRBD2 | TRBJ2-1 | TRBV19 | TGTGCCAGTAGTTTACTAGCGGGGGTACTTTGGAATGAGCAGTTCTTC | CASSLLAGVLWNEQFF
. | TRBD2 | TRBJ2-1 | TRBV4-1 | TGCGCCAGCAGCCAAGATGGAAGCGGGGGGCCCAAGAGAGAGCAGTTCTTC | CASSQDGSGGPKREQFF
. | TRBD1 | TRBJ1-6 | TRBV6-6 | TGTGCCAGCAGTTACCCGGGACAGGGTAGTTCACCCCTCCACTTT | CASSYPGQGSSPLHF
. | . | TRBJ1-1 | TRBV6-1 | TGTGCCAGCAGTGAAGTTTGGGTGAGGGACACTGAAGCTTTCTTT | CASSEVWVRDTEAFF
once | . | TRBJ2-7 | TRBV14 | TGTGCCAGCAGCCAAGTTGGCCTAGCCTACGAGCAGTACTTC | CASSQVGLAYEQYF
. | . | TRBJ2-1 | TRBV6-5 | TGTGCCAGCAGTTACCGACAGCCCATCTCCTACAATGAGCAGTTCTTC | CASSYRQPISYNEQFF
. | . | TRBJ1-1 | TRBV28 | TGTGCCAGCAGTTTATATCGGGATTTGAAGACTGAAGCTTTCTTT | CASSLYRDLKTEAFF
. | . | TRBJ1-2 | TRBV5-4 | TGTGCCAGCAGCTTGGACTACAGGAGCGGCTACACCTTC | CASSLDYRSGYTF
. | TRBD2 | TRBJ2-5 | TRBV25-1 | TGTGCCAGCACCTTCGGACTAGCGGGAGAGACCCAGTACTTC | CASTFGLAGETQYF
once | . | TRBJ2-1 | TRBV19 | TGTGCCACTCGACAGGCAGTCTCCTACAATGAGCAGTTCTTC | CATRQAVSYNEQFF
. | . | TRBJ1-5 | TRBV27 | TGTGCCAGCAGCCTACAGGACAATCAGCCCCAGCATTTT | CASSLQDNQPQHF
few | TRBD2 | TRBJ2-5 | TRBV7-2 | TGTGCCAGCAGCTTAGGGCTAGCGGGGCTCCAAGAGACCCAGTACTTC | CASSLGLAGLQETQYF
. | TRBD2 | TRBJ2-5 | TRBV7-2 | TGTGCCAGCAGCTTAATGTTAGCGGGGGGGGAAGAGACCCAGTACTTC | CASSLMLAGGEETQYF
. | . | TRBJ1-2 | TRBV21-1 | TGTGCCAGCAGCAAAAAGGGATGGACAGAAGGCTACACCTTC | CASSKKGWTEGYTF
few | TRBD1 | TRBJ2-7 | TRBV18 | TGTGCCAGCTCTCCTCGGGACAGGGCGGGGGAGCAGTACTTC | CASSPRDRAGEQYF
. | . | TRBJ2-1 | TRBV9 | TGTGCCAGCAGCGTCCCTAACGCGGATGAGCAGTTCTTC | CASSVPNADEQFF
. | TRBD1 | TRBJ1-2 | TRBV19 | TGTGCCAGTAGTGTACAGGGGGCTAAAGGCTACACCTTC | CASSVQGAKGYTF
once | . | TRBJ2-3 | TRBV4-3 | TGCGCCAGCAGCCAAGAATCGGGGACAGATACGCAGTATTTT | CASSQESGTDTQYF
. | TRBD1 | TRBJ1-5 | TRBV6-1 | TGTGCCAGCAGTGAAGGGGACAGGGGTTGGCCCCAGCATTTT | CASSEGDRGWPQHF
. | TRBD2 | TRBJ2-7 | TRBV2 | TGTGCCAGCAGCCCCGGGACTAGCGTCTCCTACGAGCAGTACTTC | CASSPGTSVSYEQYF
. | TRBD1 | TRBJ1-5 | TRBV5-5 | TGTGCCAGCAGCTGGAGGGCGACAGGGGCCAATCAGCCCCAGAATTTT | CASSWRATGANQPQNF
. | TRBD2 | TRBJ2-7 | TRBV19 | TGTGCCAGTTCTTCACCCTGGGGGACTAGCGGGACCTACGAGCAGTACTTC | CASSSPWGTSGTYEQYF
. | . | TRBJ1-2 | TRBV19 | TGTGCCAGTAGTTGGAGCAGGGACACCTATGGCTACACCTTC | CASSWSRDTYGYTF
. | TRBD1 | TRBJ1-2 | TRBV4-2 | TGTGCCAGTTTACTCAGTACCGGACAGGGGGCCAGCGGAAGTAGGGGCTACACCTTC | CASLLSTGQGASGSRGYTF
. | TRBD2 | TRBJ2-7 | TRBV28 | TGTGCCAGCAGTTCCCCTCGGGGACTAGCGGGAAGGTACGAGCAGTACTTC | CASSSPRGLAGRYEQYF
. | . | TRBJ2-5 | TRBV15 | TGTGCCACCAGCAGAGATCGTGCGCAGGGGGAGACCCAGTACTTC | CATSRDRAQGETQYF
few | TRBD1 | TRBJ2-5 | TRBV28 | TGTGCCAGCAGTAGGACAGGACAAGAGACCCAGTACTTC | CASSRTGQETQYF
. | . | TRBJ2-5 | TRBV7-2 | TGTGCCAGCAGCTTAGCGGGAGGGAGGGGGGAGACCCAGTACTTC | CASSLAGGRGETQYF
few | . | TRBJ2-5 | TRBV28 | TGTGCCACATGGAGGAGAGTACAAGAGACCCAGTACTTC | CATWRRVQETQYF
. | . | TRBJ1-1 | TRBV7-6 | TGTGCCAGCAGCTTATTCGTCAGGGGCATGAACACTGAAGCTTTCTTT | CASSLFVRGMNTEAFF
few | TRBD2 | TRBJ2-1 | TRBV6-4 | TGTGCCAGCAGTAGGACTAGCCCCTCCAATGAGCAGTTCTTC | CASSRTSPSNEQFF
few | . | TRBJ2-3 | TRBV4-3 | TGCGCCAGCAGCCAAGAGTTTGGGGGGAAACCAGATACGCAGTATTTT | CASSQEFGGKPDTQYF
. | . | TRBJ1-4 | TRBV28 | TGTGCCAGCAGTTTAGGGGACAACGGGGAAAAACTGTTTTTT | CASSLGDNGEKLFF
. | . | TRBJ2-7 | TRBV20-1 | TGCAGTGCTGACCCCCAGGGCGAGCAGTACTTC | CSADPQGEQYF
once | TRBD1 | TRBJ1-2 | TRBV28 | TGTGCCAGTCTAGGACAGGTGATCTATGGCTACACCTTC | CASLGQVIYGYTF
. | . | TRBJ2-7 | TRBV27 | TGTGCCAGCAGTCGGAGCGGATTCTCCTACGAGCAGTACTTC | CASSRSGFSYEQYF
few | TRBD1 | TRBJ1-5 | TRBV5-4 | TGTGCCAGCAGGGGCGGACAGGGAAATCAGCCCCAGAATTTT | CASRGGQGNQPQNF
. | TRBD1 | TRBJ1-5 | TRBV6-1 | TGTGCCAGCAGTGAAGCCCGACAGGGGGATCAGCCCCAGCATTTT | CASSEARQGDQPQHF
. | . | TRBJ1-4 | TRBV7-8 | TGTGCCAGCAGCTCGGGGGGCAGGTGGTCTGGTTTTTTT | CASSSGGRWSGFF
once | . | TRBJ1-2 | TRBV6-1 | TGTGCCAGCAGTGAAGCGCAACAGTTTGCAGGCTACCCCTTC | CASSEAQQFAGYPF
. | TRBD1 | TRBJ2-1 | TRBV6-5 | TGTGCCAGCAGGCGGGGACAGGGGGCAGGAGAGCAGTTCTTC | CASRRGQGAGEQFF